The 18 T cell receptor beta chains below all came from one sample that was sequenced in a study of T cells in Graves' hyperthyroidism and ophthalmopathy. Using RNA transcripts as the source, TCR beta CDR3 regions were amplified. HTBI primers were used for first-round RT-PCR of the TCR CDR3. TCRdb re-called the multiplex PCR reads through MiXCR, storing one row per CDR3 protein. Of about 380,000 distinct CDR3 sequences listed, roughly 13% were seen once; the top ten hold approximately 10%. Specimen: blood. The origin of the receptors is a woman in her sixties with Graves' hyperthyroidism.

This clonotype was recorded many times. V is TRBV5-1 and J is TRBJ1-1, with 7 bases matching TRBD1. The CDR3 has 12 amino acids. Looked up from germline, CDR1 is SGHRS and CDR2 is YFSETQ. V was pared by 4 bases and J by 6 bases, with 3 bases of the junction left unmatched. In nucleotides, the CDR3 is TGCGCCAGCAGCGTAGGGGGCGCTGAAGCTTTCTTT. Its translation: CASSVGGAEAFF.

This clonotype came up many times. The chain employs TRBV6-1 and TRBJ2-7; 11 bases align to TRBD1. CDR3 length equals 16 residues. Germline V gene lookup returns CDR1 MNHNS and CDR2 SASEGT. The trim removed 6 bases at V and 4 bases at J, leaving 11 bases unmatched. The CDR3 region is CASSPPGTGGWYEQYF. The DNA of the CDR3 is TGTGCCAGCAGCCCTCCCGGGACAGGGGGTTGGTACGAGCAGTACTTC.

This clonotype has at least ten counts. CDR3 sequence reads: CASGPVQGPYEQYF. The CDR3 DNA reads as TGTGCTAGTGGTCCTGTACAGGGACCCTACGAGCAGTACTTC. The rearrangement joins TRBV12-5 to TRBJ2-7; D may be TRBD1 (6 bases). Germline values: CDR1 LGHNT, CDR2 FRNRAP. Between the trimmed V and J ends, which lost 5 bases and 2 bases, there was a span of 13 bases. The CDR3 runs to 14 residues. The entire variable domain, with the rest obtained from reference TRBV12-5 and TRBJ2-7, is as follows: DARVTQTPRHKVTEMGQEVTMRCQPILGHNTVFWYRQTMMQGLELLAYFRNRAPLDDSGMPKDRFSAEMPDATLATLKIQPSEPRDSAVYFCASGPVQGPYEQYFGPGTRLTVT.

This clonotype was seen repeatedly, ten times or more. The rearrangement uses TRBV20-1 and TRBJ1-1, with TRBD1 as a possible D gene (6 bases). V lost 0 bases and J 3 bases, leaving 23 bases between the germline ends. Per germline, CDR1 DFQATT and CDR2 SNEGSKA (reference sequence). The CDR3 is 18 residues long. CDR3 nucleotides: TGCAGTGCTAGAGATAGGGGCAGTTGGGGGCCAACTTACACTGAAGCTTTCTTT. This codes for CSARDRGSWGPTYTEAFF.

This clonotype was seen many times. The gene calls are TRBV12-3 or TRBV12-4 and TRBJ2-7; 8 bases line up with TRBD1. With 6 bases clipped from V and 9 bases from J, the junction kept 10 bases outside the gene matches. This CDR3 has 13 amino acids. CDR3 protein: CASSPDRVDGQYF. CDR3 DNA sequence: TGTGCCAGCAGCCCGGACAGGGTCGACGGGCAGTACTTC.

The chain is built from TRBV28 and TRBJ2-1, with 9 bases lining up with TRBD2. The CDR3 loop spans 12 amino acids. The germline V gene has CDR1 MDHEN and CDR2 SYDVKM. V dropped 1 base and J dropped 15; count of bases not matched to a gene: 4. CDR3 DNA: TGTGCCAGCAGTTTATCCGGGACTAGCCTGTTCTTC. Amino acid sequence: CASSLSGTSLFF.

This clonotype was counted at least ten times. The V gene is TRBV7-2, the J gene TRBJ2-3; 7 bases agree with TRBD1. The germline V gene has CDR1 SGHTA and CDR2 FQGNSA. The CDR3 consists of 18 residues. Trimming took 1 base from V and 0 from J; bases not matched to a gene: 10. The CDR3 loop is CASSLDPPRGLSTDTQYF. CDR3 nucleotides: TGTGCCAGCAGCTTAGACCCCCCTAGGGGGCTGAGCACAGATACGCAGTATTTT.

This clonotype was counted at least ten times. The chain combines TRBV5-1 with TRBJ1-1; TRBD1 agrees at 7 bases. CDR3 length: 16 amino acids. Germline CDR1 is SGHRS and CDR2 is YFSETQ. J gave up 6 bases and V 0 bases, and 11 bases lay outside the gene matches. The CDR3 nucleotides read TGCGCCAGCAGCTTGGCCATTCAGGGGGGCAGACCTGAAGCTTTCTTT. Translating it yields CASSLAIQGGRPEAFF.

This clonotype was seen more than once but under ten times. The J gene is TRBJ2-1, the V gene TRBV6-1; D ambiguous. From germline, CDR1 is MNHNS and CDR2 SASEGT. With 3 bases removed from V and 9 bases from J, the gap between germline ends came to 9 bases. The CDR3 has 12 amino acids. The CDR3 loop reads CASSEWASEQFF. The CDR3, as DNA: TGTGCCAGCAGTGAGTGGGCCAGTGAGCAGTTCTTC.

The V gene is TRBV12-5, the J gene TRBJ2-1, with D perhaps matching TRBD1 (8 bases). The germline V and J ends were trimmed by 5 bases and 9 bases, with 17 bases remaining between them. The CDR3 has 14 residues. Germline assignment: CDR1 LGHNT and CDR2 FRNRAP. The CDR3 coding sequence is TGTGCTAGTGGTCCTGGACAGGGAGGGGGTGAGCAGTTCTTC. This sequence encodes CASGPGQGGGEQFF.

The sample holds many counts of this clonotype. The genes are TRBV30 and TRBJ1-2, with D perhaps matching TRBD1 (5 bases). V was clipped by 4 bases and J by 5 bases, with 11 bases between them. The germline V gene encodes CDR1 GTSNPN and CDR2 SVGIG (reference sequence). The CDR3 totals 12 residues. The CDR3 sequence: CAWTGQEYGYTF. The CDR3 DNA sequence: TGTGCCTGGACAGGGCAGGAGTATGGCTACACCTTC.

This chain links TRBV6-2 or TRBV6-3 with TRBJ2-2; D is uncertain. CDR3 length: 15 amino acids. The germline gives CDR1 MNHEY, CDR2 SVGEGT. Trimming left V 0 bases short and J 6 bases short, with 11 bases between. The CDR3 DNA follows: TGTGCCAGCAGTTACTCCCCAAGGCTTGCCGGGGAGCTGTTTTTT. Translating it yields CASSYSPRLAGELFF.

This rearrangement joins TRBV12-3 or TRBV12-4 to TRBJ1-6, with 7 bases lining up with TRBD1. The junction had 10 bases not matched to a gene; V was cut back by 5 bases and J by 9 bases. This CDR3 region has 15 residues. CDR3 bases: TGTGCCAGCAGTCGATCGACAGGGAGAGGTTCACCCCTCCACTTT. Translation gives CASSRSTGRGSPLHF.

This clonotype was found many times. V gene TRBV2 combines with J gene TRBJ1-1, with D unresolved. V lost 6 bases to trimming and J lost 0 bases, with 8 bases between them. The CDR3 covers 13 residues. Germline assignment: CDR1 SNHLY and CDR2 FYNNEI. The CDR3 DNA reads as TGTGCCAGCAGCAGTATTTTGAACACTGAAGCTTTCTTT. Its protein product is CASSSILNTEAFF.

This clonotype showed up many times. This chain uses TRBV28 with TRBJ2-1; 7 nucleotides agree with TRBD1. Germline CDR1 is MDHEN and CDR2 is SYDVKM. Losses at the gene ends were 1 base for V and 5 bases for J; bases not matched to a gene: 8. The CDR3 is 16 residues long. Here the CDR3 DNA reads TGTGCCAGCAGTTTATCGGGCAGGGGGTTTAACAATGAGCAGTTCTTC. Protein product: CASSLSGRGFNNEQFF.

This clonotype was found a few times. A single base separates this from a much larger clone, so it may be a read error. The rearrangement links TRBV11-2 to TRBJ2-1; no firm D call. The V end lost 6 bases, the J end lost 2 bases, and 17 bases lay between the germline ends. Germline assignment: CDR1 SGHAT and CDR2 FQNNGV. The CDR3 sequence is 16 residues long. CDR3 DNA: TGTGCCAGCAGGCACGTGGGCTCTGTGACCTACAATGAGCAGTTCTTC. Amino acid sequence: CASRHVGSVTYNEQFF.

The chain is built from TRBV6-5 and TRBJ2-7; 8 nucleotides agree with TRBD1. V dropped 0 bases and J dropped 5; count of bases not matched to a gene: 9. This CDR3 has 16 residues. CDR1 and CDR2 from the germline V gene are MNHEY and SVGAGI. The CDR3: CASSYSRSGGGHEQYF. CDR3 nucleotide sequence: TGTGCCAGCAGTTACTCGAGGTCAGGGGGCGGCCACGAGCAGTACTTC.

The V and J genes are TRBV6-1 and TRBJ2-7, with 10 bases fitting TRBD2. With V trimmed by 8 bases and J by 3 bases, 13 bases remained unmatched. Germline values: CDR1 MNHNS, CDR2 SASEGT. CDR3 length: 16 amino acids. The CDR3 DNA follows: TGTGCCAGCTCCCAGCCGTGGCTAGCGGGAGTCTACGAGCAGTACTTC. Translating it yields CASSQPWLAGVYEQYF.